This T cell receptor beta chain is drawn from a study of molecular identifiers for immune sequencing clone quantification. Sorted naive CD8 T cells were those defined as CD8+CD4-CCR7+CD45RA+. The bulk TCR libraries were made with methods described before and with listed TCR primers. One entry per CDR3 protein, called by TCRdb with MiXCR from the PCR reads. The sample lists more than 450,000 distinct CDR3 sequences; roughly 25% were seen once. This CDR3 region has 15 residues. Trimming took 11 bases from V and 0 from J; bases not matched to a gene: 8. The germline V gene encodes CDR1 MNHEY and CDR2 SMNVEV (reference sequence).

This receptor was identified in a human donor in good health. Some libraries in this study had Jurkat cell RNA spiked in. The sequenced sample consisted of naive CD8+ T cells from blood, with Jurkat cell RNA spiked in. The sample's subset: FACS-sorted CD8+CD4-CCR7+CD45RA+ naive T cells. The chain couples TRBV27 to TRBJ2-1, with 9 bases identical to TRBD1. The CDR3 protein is CAARQGDYSYNEQFF. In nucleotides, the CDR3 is TGTGCCGCCCGACAGGGGGACTACTCCTACAATGAGCAGTTCTTC.